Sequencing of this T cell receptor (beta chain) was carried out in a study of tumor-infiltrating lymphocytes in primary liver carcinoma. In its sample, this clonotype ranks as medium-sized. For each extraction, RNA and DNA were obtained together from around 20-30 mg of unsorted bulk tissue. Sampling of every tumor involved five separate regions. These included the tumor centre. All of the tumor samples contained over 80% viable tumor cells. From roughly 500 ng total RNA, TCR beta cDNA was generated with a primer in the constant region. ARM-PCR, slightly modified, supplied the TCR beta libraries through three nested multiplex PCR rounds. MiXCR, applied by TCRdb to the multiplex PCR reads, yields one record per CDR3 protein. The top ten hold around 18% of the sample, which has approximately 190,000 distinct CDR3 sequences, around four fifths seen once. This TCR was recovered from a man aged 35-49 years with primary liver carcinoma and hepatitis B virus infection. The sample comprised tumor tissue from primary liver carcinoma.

CDR3 in amino acids: CASSPLITSGSGNEQFF. The CDR3 region has the DNA TGCGCCAGCAGCCCTCTGATAACTAGCGGGAGCGGAAATGAGCAGTTCTTC. This chain uses TRBV4-1 with TRBJ2-1; 11 nucleotides align to TRBD2. The CDR3 has 17 residues. Germline CDR1 and CDR2: MGHRA and YSYEKL. V trimming: 4 bases; J trimming: 7 bases; junction bases outside the gene matches: 12.